A single sample gave rise to the 27 T cell receptor beta chains below, sequenced in a study of early T cells in non-severe SARS-CoV-2 infection (dated by TCRdb to the early 2020s). The method behind the library was 5' RACE. TCRdb names NextSeq 500 as the instrument used. TCRdb's own reprocessing of the public reads used fastp at Q25 and MiXCR and kept productive beta chains. Entries that share a CDR3 protein sequence are merged under the most common genes and DNA. Counted in this sample were some 26,000 distinct CDR3 sequences; roughly 4.4% of them appeared once. Approximately 10% of the sample belongs to the ten largest clones. Sequencing was done on a sample of whole blood. The receptors were sampled from an adult who was a healthcare worker with PCR-confirmed SARS-CoV-2 infection or an uninfected control (not recorded which).

This clonotype is termed medium-sized. The chain couples TRBV20-1 to TRBJ2-7, with TRBD2 as a possible D gene (5 bases). Trimming pared 2 bases from V and 6 bases from J, leaving 20 bases between. CDR1 is DFQATT, CDR2 SNEGSKA, per germline (reference sequence). The CDR3 totals 15 residues. The DNA for the CDR3 is TGCAGTGCTAGACAACTGGGAGAGGACCGGGGCGAGCAGTACTTC. Translation gives CSARQLGEDRGEQYF.

This clonotype was detected only a few times. One end of the junction fails to match germline, which may point to a read error. The chain employs TRBV29-1 and TRBJ2-4, with D possibly being TRBD2 (6 bases). Germline CDR1 and CDR2: SQVTM and ANQGSEA. The CDR3 runs 20 residues. CDR3 region: CSVEGVLEGDGLSVENIQYF. As DNA, the CDR3 is TGCAGCGTCGAAGGGGTGTTGGAGGGAGACGGATTATCGGTGGAAAACATTCAGTACTTC.

The CDR3 loop is CASSLEVRDTQYF. DNA for the CDR3: TGTGCCAGCAGCTTAGAGGTTAGAGATACGCAGTATTTT. This chain joins TRBV7-2 and TRBJ2-3; D is ambiguous. V lost 1 base, J lost 5 bases, and 7 bases lay in between. CDR1 is SGHTA, CDR2 FQGNSA, per germline. CDR3 length equals 13 residues.

This clonotype appeared many times. V gene TRBV28 combines with J gene TRBJ2-7; 7 nucleotides line up with TRBD2. Looked up from germline, CDR1 is MDHEN and CDR2 is SYDVKM. V gave up 2 bases and J gave up 2 bases; unmatched junction bases: 12. The CDR3 has 17 amino acids. The DNA of the CDR3 is TGTGCCAGCAGTTTAGATGTCGTTGGGCGGGAGCCCTACGAGCAGTACTTC. It specifies CASSLDVVGREPYEQYF.

This clonotype has at least ten counts. The chain recombines TRBV12-3 or TRBV12-4 with TRBJ2-3; perhaps TRBD1 as D (6 bases). This CDR3 has 11 residues. The V end was cut by 7 bases, the J end by 7 bases, with 9 bases between. The CDR3 DNA follows: TGTGCCAGCACCACAGGGAATACGCAGTATTTT. It specifies CASTTGNTQYF.

This clonotype is medium-sized in the sample. The chain recombines TRBV7-2 with TRBJ2-7; D remains unclear. The germline V and J ends were trimmed by 3 bases and 4 bases, with 7 bases remaining between them. This CDR3 has 12 amino acids. CDR1 is SGHTA and CDR2 is FQGNSA in the germline V gene. CDR3 DNA sequence: TGTGCCAGCAGCTTCCCGGGTTACGAGCAGTACTTC. Translation gives CASSFPGYEQYF.

This chain links TRBV20-1 with TRBJ2-7, with 8 bases aligning to TRBD1. Germline CDR1 is DFQATT and CDR2 is SNEGSKA (reference sequence). V lost 6 bases to trimming and J lost 2 bases; unmatched junction nucleotides: 15. The CDR3 spans 16 residues. The CDR3 reads CSARPTGTGLAYEQYF. As DNA, the CDR3 is TGCAGTGCCCGCCCAACCGGGACAGGTCTTGCCTACGAGCAGTACTTC.

The gene calls are TRBV7-9 and TRBJ1-6; D gene ambiguous. The ends were cut back, 5 bases at V and 4 bases at J, with 12 bases in the middle. Germline lookup yields CDR1 SEHNR and CDR2 FQNEAQ (reference sequence). This CDR3 contains 15 residues. The CDR3 nucleotides read TGTGCCAGCAGCAGCGCGGGGATTTATAATTCACCCCTCCACTTT. This encodes CASSSAGIYNSPLHF.

This clonotype was observed a few times. The chain recombines TRBV27 with TRBJ2-7, with 7 bases fitting TRBD2. Germline-derived CDR1 and CDR2 are MNHEY and SMNVEV (reference sequence). The CDR3 covers 16 residues. V lost 6 bases to trimming and J lost 2 bases; unmatched junction nucleotides: 13. The CDR3 DNA sequence: TGTGCCAGCAGCCCCTGGGTACGGGAGGAGCCCTACGAGCAGTACGTC. This translates into CASSPWVREEPYEQYV.

This clonotype has ten or more counts. This chain joins TRBV7-2 and TRBJ2-5; the match to TRBD2 covers 8 bases. Germline loops: CDR1 SGHTA, CDR2 FQGNSA. Germline trimming cut 1 base from V and 4 bases from J; bases unmatched to any gene: 5. This CDR3 contains 15 residues. This chain's CDR3 is CASSLGTGGSETQYF. CDR3 bases: TGTGCCAGCAGCTTAGGGACGGGAGGGTCAGAGACCCAGTACTTC.

The genes are TRBV5-1 and TRBJ1-1; 8 positions agree with TRBD1. Germline V gives CDR1 SGHRS, CDR2 YFSETQ. Trimming at V came to 2 bases and at J to 8 bases, leaving 11 bases not matched to a gene. This CDR3 spans 15 amino acids. The CDR3 nucleotides are TGCGCCAGCAGCTTAACCGGGACAGGTATCCGGGAAGCTTTCTTT. Protein product: CASSLTGTGIREAFF.

In its sample, this clonotype was seen many times. V usage is TRBV19 and J usage is TRBJ2-1; 7 bases are shared with TRBD2. The CDR3 runs 14 residues. V dropped 1 base and J dropped 5; count of bases not matched to a gene: 2. Germline V lookup: CDR1 LNHDA, CDR2 SQIVND (reference sequence). CDR3 loop: CASSIARGDNEQFF. The CDR3 DNA reads as TGTGCCAGTAGTATAGCACGGGGGGACAATGAGCAGTTCTTC.

This clonotype was seen many times. This sequence joins TRBV11-3 and TRBJ2-6, with D perhaps assigned TRBD1 or TRBD2 (5 bases each). This CDR3 region has 20 residues. Looked up from germline, CDR1 is SGHNT and CDR2 is YENEEA. Trimming stripped 4 bases from V and 4 bases from J, with 26 bases between. The chain's CDR3 is CASSSADEGRALFGANVLTF. CDR3 bases: TGTGCCAGCAGCTCAGCCGATGAGGGACGGGCCCTGTTCGGGGCCAACGTCCTGACTTTC.

CDR3 nucleotides: TGTGCCAGCACCCCGCGGGCGGAGATCTATGGCTACACCTTC. Amino acids: CASTPRAEIYGYTF. The rearrangement uses TRBV28 and TRBJ1-2; D unresolved. The CDR3 runs to 14 residues. V lost 7 bases and J 4 bases, leaving 16 bases between the germline ends. The germline gives CDR1 MDHEN, CDR2 SYDVKM.

This sequence joins TRBV3-1 and TRBJ2-1, with 9 bases lining up with TRBD2. The germline gives CDR1 LGHDT, CDR2 YNNKEL (reference sequence). J lost 7 bases, V lost 3 bases, and 16 bases had no gene match. This CDR3 comprises 18 residues. The CDR3 DNA reads TGTGCCAGCAGCCACTCATGGGGGGCTAGCGGGATAGGGAATGAGCAGTTCTTC. It yields the protein CASSHSWGASGIGNEQFF.

This clonotype was observed a few times. The chain links TRBV6-2 or TRBV6-3 to TRBJ2-7; D possibly corresponds to TRBD2 (7 bases). Germline CDR1 is MNHEY and CDR2 is SVGEGT. V was shortened by 6 bases and J by 0 bases, with 15 bases between the two germline ends. The CDR3 covers 15 residues. The CDR3, as DNA: TGTGCCAGCAGGTCTCTAGCGGACAGCTCCTACGAGCAGTACTTC. Translated: CASRSLADSSYEQYF.

Ten or more counts support this clonotype. The chain links TRBV7-2 to TRBJ1-1; no reliable D call. V lost 3 bases to trimming and J lost 4 bases, with 12 bases between them. Germline V gene sequence: CDR1 SGHTA, CDR2 FQGNSA. The CDR3 consists of 14 residues. The CDR3 coding sequence is TGTGCCAGCAGCTTTTACGGGCTTGGCACTGAAGCTTTCTTT. Its translation is CASSFYGLGTEAFF. Complete variable domain (other parts from reference TRBV7-2 and TRBJ1-1): GAGVSQSPSNKVTEKGKDVELRCDPISGHTALYWYRQSLGQGLEFLIYFQGNSAPDKSGLPSDRFSAERTGGSVSTLTIQRTQQEDSAVYLCASSFYGLGTEAFFGQGTRLTVV.

This clonotype is categorized as medium-sized. The genes are TRBV29-1 and TRBJ2-7; TRBD1 aligns across 7 bases. This CDR3 has 12 amino acids. V trimming: 3 bases; J trimming: 7 bases; junction bases outside the gene matches: 6. Germline CDR1 and CDR2: SQVTM and ANQGSEA. This chain's CDR3 is CSVDRGRNEQYF. The CDR3 DNA sequence: TGCAGCGTTGATAGGGGGCGAAATGAGCAGTACTTC.

The rearrangement joins TRBV7-6 to TRBJ2-3; 8 bases are shared with TRBD2. This CDR3 spans 14 amino acids. Germline V CDR1 and CDR2: SGHVS, FNYEAQ. V dropped 5 bases and J dropped 0; count of bases not matched to a gene: 1. CDR3 region: CASSPSGSTDTQYF. The DNA of the CDR3 is TGTGCCAGCAGCCCTAGCGGGAGCACAGATACGCAGTATTTT. Supplemented by reference TRBV7-6 and TRBJ2-3, the full variable domain reads GAGVSQSPRYKVTKRGQDVALRCDPISGHVSLYWYRQALGQGPEFLTYFNYEAQQDKSGLPNDRFSAERPEGSISTLTIQRTEQRDSAMYRCASSPSGSTDTQYFGPGTRLTVL.

This clonotype has at least ten counts. The J gene is TRBJ2-1, the V gene TRBV7-2, with 10 bases matching TRBD2. In germline, CDR1 is SGHTA, CDR2 FQGNSA. V was pared by 2 bases and J by 7 bases, with 5 bases of the junction left unmatched. The CDR3 is 15 amino acids. The CDR3 region is CASSLLAGVSNEQFF. The DNA for the CDR3 is TGTGCCAGCAGCTTACTAGCGGGAGTGTCAAATGAGCAGTTCTTC.

This clonotype was counted at least ten times. The chain links TRBV20-1 to TRBJ2-5; TRBD2 matches 9 bases. The V gene end was trimmed by 0 bases and the J gene end by 5 bases; junction bases not matched to a gene: 16. Per germline, CDR1 DFQATT and CDR2 SNEGSKA (reference sequence). The CDR3 totals 18 residues. The CDR3: CSAREHETSGGPYETQYF. In DNA form, the CDR3 reads TGCAGTGCTAGAGAACATGAGACTAGCGGAGGCCCCTATGAGACCCAGTACTTC.

V usage is TRBV4-2 and J usage is TRBJ2-1; TRBD2 is a possible D gene (6 bases). The germline gives CDR1 LGHNA, CDR2 YNFKEQ. Trimming left V 0 bases short and J 0 bases short, with 12 bases between. The CDR3 totals 17 residues. CDR3 in DNA: TGTGCCAGCAGCCAAGACGGGACTGACCCCTCCTACAATGAGCAGTTCTTC. Translation gives CASSQDGTDPSYNEQFF.

About this clonotype itself: The junction and the germline gene differ at one end; a read error may be behind it. J is TRBJ2-1 and V is TRBV6-2 or TRBV6-3; D is unclear. Per the germline V gene, CDR1 is MNHEY and CDR2 is SVGEGT. The CDR3 has 12 residues. CDR3: CATSYIYNEQFF. The CDR3 DNA reads TGTGCCACCAGTTACATCTACAATGAGCAGTTCTTC.

This clonotype has ten or more counts. This CDR3 reads CASSLTSGRDTQYF. The CDR3 coding sequence is TGTGCCAGCAGCTTGACTAGCGGGAGAGATACGCAGTATTTT. The chain recombines TRBV11-3 with TRBJ2-3; 12 bases are a match to TRBD2. This CDR3 spans 14 amino acids. Germline V gene sequence: CDR1 SGHNT, CDR2 YENEEA. The ends lost 3 bases at V and 5 bases at J; junction bases unmatched: 0.

This clonotype was recorded at least ten times. The V gene is TRBV20-1, the J gene TRBJ1-2; D remains ambiguous. This CDR3 is built from 11 residues. Per germline, CDR1 DFQATT and CDR2 SNEGSKA (reference sequence). V lost 5 bases and J lost 8, with 12 bases in between. The DNA for the CDR3 is TGCAGTGCTGACAAGCGGGGAGGCTACACCTTC. Its protein is CSADKRGGYTF.

This clonotype was detected a few times. This chain links TRBV4-3 with TRBJ2-3; possibly TRBD1 or TRBD2 for D (8 bases each). CDR1 LGHNA and CDR2 YSLEER come from the germline V gene. Trimming stripped 10 bases from V and 1 base from J, with 15 bases between. The CDR3 extends over 14 amino acids. This CDR3 is CATGGTGRTDTQYF. The CDR3 DNA sequence: TGCGCCACGGGGGGGACAGGACGCACAGATACGCAGTATTTT.

This clonotype was found many times. The chain is built from TRBV11-3 and TRBJ2-7; TRBD1 matches 7 bases. The trim removed 0 bases at V and 0 bases at J, leaving 2 bases unmatched. The CDR3 consists of 15 residues. CDR1 SGHNT and CDR2 YENEEA come from the germline V gene. The CDR3 is CASSLETGSSYEQYV. The CDR3, as DNA: TGTGCCAGCAGCTTAGAGACAGGGAGCTCCTACGAGCAGTACGTC.